A single T cell receptor (beta chain) is shown here with its context. This entry belongs to a study of blood T cell repertoires in COVID-19. Study overall: Sources were T cells, B-cell-depleted T cells, or PBMCs; the material itself was cDNA or gDNA.

Methods used by the authors: Reference gene primer amplification gave estimated nucleated cell counts. Sequencing used immunoSEQ multiplex PCR; TCRdb keeps in-frame clones, though not all of them. The V and J calls and the clone size are those of that table, but D and trimming were determined from the DNA. This sample has roughly 150,000 clones; about nine tenths occur once, and the top ten carry approximately 6.1%. The CDR3 runs 20 residues. The V gene's germline CDR1 is LNHDA and CDR2 SQIVND (reference sequence). V trimming: 5 bases; J trimming: 3 bases; junction bases outside the gene matches: 19.

The sequence was obtained from a man older than 75 with acute or convalescent COVID-19. The genes are TRBV19 and TRBJ1-1, with 12 bases aligning to TRBD1. Sequencing was done on a sample of peripheral blood. The DNA for the CDR3 is TGTGCCAGTAGTGCAAGAGGAGGGGGACAGGGGGCTTTGCGGGACACTGAAGCTTTCTTT. Translated: CASSARGGGQGALRDTEAFF.